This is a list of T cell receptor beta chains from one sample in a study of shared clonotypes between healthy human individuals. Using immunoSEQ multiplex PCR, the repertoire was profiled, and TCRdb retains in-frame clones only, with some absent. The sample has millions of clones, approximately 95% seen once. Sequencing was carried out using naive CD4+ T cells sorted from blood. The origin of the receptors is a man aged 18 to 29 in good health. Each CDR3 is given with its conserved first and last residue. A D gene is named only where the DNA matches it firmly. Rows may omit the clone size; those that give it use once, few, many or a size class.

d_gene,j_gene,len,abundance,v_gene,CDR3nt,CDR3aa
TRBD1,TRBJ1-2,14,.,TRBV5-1,TGCGCCAGCAGCTTGAGTCAGGGGGAAGAGGGCTACACCTTC,CASSLSQGEEGYTF
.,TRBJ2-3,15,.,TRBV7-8,TGTGCCAGCAGCTTAGAACTCTCTAGCACAGATACGCAGTATTTT,CASSLELSSTDTQYF
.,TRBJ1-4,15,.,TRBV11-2,TGTGCCAGCAGCTTAGAAATGACAACTAATGAAAAACTGTTTTTT,CASSLEMTTNEKLFF
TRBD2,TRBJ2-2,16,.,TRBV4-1,TGCGCCAGCAGCCAAGAATCGGGGGGTCTTGGCGGGGAGCTGTTTTTT,CASSQESGGLGGELFF
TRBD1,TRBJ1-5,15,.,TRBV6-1,TGTGCCAGCAGTGAGTTAGACACAGGGGTTCAGCCCCAGCATTTT,CASSELDTGVQPQHF
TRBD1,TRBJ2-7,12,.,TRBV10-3,TGTGCCATCAGAGGGGGCGCCTACGAGCAGTACTTC,CAIRGGAYEQYF
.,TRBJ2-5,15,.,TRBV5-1,TGCGCCAGCAGCTTAGACCCGGGACCACAAGAGACCCAGTACTTC,CASSLDPGPQETQYF
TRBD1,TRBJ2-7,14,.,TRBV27,TGTGCCAGCAGTTTATCGACAGGGACCTACGAGCAGTACTTC,CASSLSTGTYEQYF
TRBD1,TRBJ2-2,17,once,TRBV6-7,TGTGCCAGCAGTTACTCGACGAGGGGGCGGAACACCGGGGAGCTGTTTTTT,CASSYSTRGRNTGELFF
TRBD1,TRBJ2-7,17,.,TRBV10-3,TGTGCCATCAGCCAACTTGGGGGTCCGGGACAGATCTACGAGCAGTACTTC,CAISQLGGPGQIYEQYF
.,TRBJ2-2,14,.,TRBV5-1,TGCGCCAGCAGCTCAGACTGGGCCGGCGGGGAGCTGTTTTTT,CASSSDWAGGELFF
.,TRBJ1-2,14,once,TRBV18,TGTGCCAGCTCACCACCGGGCGACAGGTTTGGCTACACCTTC,CASSPPGDRFGYTF
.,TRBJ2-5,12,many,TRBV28,TGTGCCAGCAGCCCACGGCTGGAGACCCAGTACTTC,CASSPRLETQYF
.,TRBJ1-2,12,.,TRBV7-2,TGTGCCAGCAGCTTACGGGGGAACGGCTACACCTTC,CASSLRGNGYTF
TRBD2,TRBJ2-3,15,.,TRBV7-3,TGTGCCAGCAGCTCCACTAGCGGGGGCATGGGTACGCAGTATTTT,CASSSTSGGMGTQYF
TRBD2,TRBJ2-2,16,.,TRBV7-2,TGTGCCAGCAGCTTAGGACTAGCGGGAGGGCGCGGGGAGCTGTTTTTT,CASSLGLAGGRGELFF
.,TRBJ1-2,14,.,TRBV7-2,TGTGCCAGCAGCCTTTCTATCGCCGGCTATGGCTACACCTTC,CASSLSIAGYGYTF
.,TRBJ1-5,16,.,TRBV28,TGTGCCAGCAGTTTTACATTCGGCAATAGCAATCAGCCCCAGCATTTT,CASSFTFGNSNQPQHF
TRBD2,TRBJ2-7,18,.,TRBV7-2,TGTGCCAGCAGCCTGCTGGGACTAGCGGGAGCAAGGTCCCACGAGCAGTACTTC,CASSLLGLAGARSHEQYF
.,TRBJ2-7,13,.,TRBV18,TGTGCCAGCTCACCACAACCACGTTTGGAGCAGTACTTC,CASSPQPRLEQYF
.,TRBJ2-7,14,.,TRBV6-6,TGTGCCAGCACCAAAGGGCAGGGTCGGAACGAGCAGTACTTC,CASTKGQGRNEQYF
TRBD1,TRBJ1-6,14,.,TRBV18,TGTGCCAGCTCACCGGGACAGGGTGACCCACCCCTCCACTTT,CASSPGQGDPPLHF
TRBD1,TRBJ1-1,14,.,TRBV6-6,TGTGCCAGCAGTTACCGGGACAGGGGTGAGACAGCTTTCTTT,CASSYRDRGETAFF
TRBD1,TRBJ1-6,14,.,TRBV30,TGTGCCTGGAGTACCGGGACAGGGGATTCACCCCTCCACTTT,CAWSTGTGDSPLHF
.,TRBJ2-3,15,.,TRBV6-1,TGTGCCAGCAGGAAGGGACGGCTTAGCACAGATACGCAGTATTTT,CASRKGRLSTDTQYF
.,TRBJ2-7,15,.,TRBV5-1,TGCGCCAGCAGCTTGACAGTCGGGGGCTCCTACGAGCAGTACTTC,CASSLTVGGSYEQYF
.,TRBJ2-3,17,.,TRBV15,TGTGCCACCAGCAGTTTTTTCTGGGGAACTAGCACAGATACGCAGTATTTT,CATSSFFWGTSTDTQYF
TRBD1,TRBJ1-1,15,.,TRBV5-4,TGTGCCAGCAGCCCCTCGGACAGGGGATGGACTGAAGCTTTCTTT,CASSPSDRGWTEAFF
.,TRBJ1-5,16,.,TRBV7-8,TGTGCCAGCAGCTTAGCGGGGGCAGGGGGCAATCAGCCCCAGCATTTT,CASSLAGAGGNQPQHF
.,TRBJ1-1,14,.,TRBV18,TGTGCCAGCTCCCGCGACAGGACTAACACTGAAGCTTTCTTT,CASSRDRTNTEAFF
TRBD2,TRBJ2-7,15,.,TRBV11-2,TGTGCCAGCAGCACCCGACTAGCGGGAGTACACGAGCAGTACTTC,CASSTRLAGVHEQYF
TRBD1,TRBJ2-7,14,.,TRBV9,TGTGCCAGCTCGCGGGGACAGGGGTTGAACGAGCAGTACTTC,CASSRGQGLNEQYF
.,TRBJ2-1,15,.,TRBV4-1,TGCGCCAGCAGCCAAGAAGGGAGATTTTGGGATGAGCAGTTCTTC,CASSQEGRFWDEQFF
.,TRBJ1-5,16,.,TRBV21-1,TGTGCCAGCAGCAAACAGGTCCCGGAGCGCAATCAGCCCCAGCATTTT,CASSKQVPERNQPQHF
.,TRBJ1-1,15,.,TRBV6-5,TGTGCCAGCAGCCCCCTTCCCATGGGGGGCACTGAAGCTTTCTTT,CASSPLPMGGTEAFF
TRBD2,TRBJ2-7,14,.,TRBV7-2,TGTGCCAGCAGAAACTTAGCGGGAGCGCACGAGCAGTACTTC,CASRNLAGAHEQYF
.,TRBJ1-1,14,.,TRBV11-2,TGTGCCAGCAGCTTAAACAGGGTGGGCACTGAAGCTTTCTTT,CASSLNRVGTEAFF
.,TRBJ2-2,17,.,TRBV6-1,TGTGCCAGCAGTGAAAATAGCGGAACGGGACGGACCGGGGAGCTGTTTTTT,CASSENSGTGRTGELFF
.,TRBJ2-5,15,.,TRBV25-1,TGTGCCAGCAGTGACATGCTCAGGGGACAAGAGACCCAGTACTTC,CASSDMLRGQETQYF
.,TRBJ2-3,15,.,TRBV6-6,TGTGCCAGCAGGGACCCGTTTAACCGGGGAGATACGCAGTATTTT,CASRDPFNRGDTQYF
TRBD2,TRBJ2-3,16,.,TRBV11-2,TGTGCCAGCAGCTTTGCCGGCGGGAGGGCCCCAGATACGCAGTATTTT,CASSFAGGRAPDTQYF
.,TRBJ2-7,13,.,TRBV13,TGTGCCAGTAGGGTGGCGGGGTCGTTAGAGCAGTACTTC,CASRVAGSLEQYF
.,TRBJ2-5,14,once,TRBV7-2,TGTGCCAGCAGCTTAGCGGCGTACCAAGAGACCCAGTACTTC,CASSLAAYQETQYF
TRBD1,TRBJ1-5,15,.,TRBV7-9,TGTGCCAGCAGCTCAATTGGACAGGGTGATCAGCCCCAGCATTTT,CASSSIGQGDQPQHF
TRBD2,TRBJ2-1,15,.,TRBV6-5,TGTGCCAGCAGTTATAGCGGGGGGGCCCGGGATGAGCAGTTCTTC,CASSYSGGARDEQFF
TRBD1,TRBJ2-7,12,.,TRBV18,TGTGCCAGCTCACCAGACAGGGGAGAGCAGTACTTC,CASSPDRGEQYF
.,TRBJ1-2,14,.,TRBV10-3,TGTGCCATCAGGGACTCAGCAGGGAATAATGGCTACACCTTC,CAIRDSAGNNGYTF
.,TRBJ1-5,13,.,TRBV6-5,TGTGCCACCACTCCCGGGGGCGGTCAGCCCCAGCATTTT,CATTPGGGQPQHF
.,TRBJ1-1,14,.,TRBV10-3,TGTGCCATCAGTCCGGACAGAGCGAACACTGAAGCTTTCTTT,CAISPDRANTEAFF
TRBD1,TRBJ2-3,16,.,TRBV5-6,TGTGCCAGCAGCTTGGATCTGACAGGGGTGGGAGATACGCAGTATTTT,CASSLDLTGVGDTQYF
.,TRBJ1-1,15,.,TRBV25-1,TGTGCCAGCAGTGGCGGGGGACTGATGAACACTGAAGCTTTCTTT,CASSGGGLMNTEAFF
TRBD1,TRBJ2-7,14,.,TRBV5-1,TGCGCCAGCAGCTTGAAGGGACAGTACTACGAGCAGTACTTC,CASSLKGQYYEQYF
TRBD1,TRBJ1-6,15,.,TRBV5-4,TGTGCCAGCAGCGGGACAGGGACGGGTAATTCACCCCTCCACTTT,CASSGTGTGNSPLHF
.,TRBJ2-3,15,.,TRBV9,TGTGCCAGCAGCGTAGGTACCGTAGGCACAGATACGCAGTATTTT,CASSVGTVGTDTQYF
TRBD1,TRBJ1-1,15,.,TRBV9,TGTGCCAGCAGCGTAGGGACAGGGTTGAACACTGAAGCTTTCTTT,CASSVGTGLNTEAFF